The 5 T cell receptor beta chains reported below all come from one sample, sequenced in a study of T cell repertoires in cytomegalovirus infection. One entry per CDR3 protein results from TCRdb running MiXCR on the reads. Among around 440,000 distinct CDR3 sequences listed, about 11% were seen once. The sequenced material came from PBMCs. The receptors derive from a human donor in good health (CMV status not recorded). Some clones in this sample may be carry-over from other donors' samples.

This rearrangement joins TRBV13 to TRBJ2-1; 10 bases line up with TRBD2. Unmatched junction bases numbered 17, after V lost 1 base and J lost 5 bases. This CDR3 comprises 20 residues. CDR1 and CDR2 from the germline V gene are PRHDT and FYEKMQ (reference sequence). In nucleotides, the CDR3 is TGTGCCAGCAGCTTAGAAATAGCGGGGGGCGGTCTTAATCCAGACAATGAGCAGTTCTTC. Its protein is CASSLEIAGGGLNPDNEQFF.

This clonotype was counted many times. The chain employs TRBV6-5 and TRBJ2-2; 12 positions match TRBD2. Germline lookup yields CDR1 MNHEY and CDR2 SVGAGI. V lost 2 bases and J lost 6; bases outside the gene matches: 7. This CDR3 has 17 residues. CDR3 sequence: CASSYGWTSGTAGELFF. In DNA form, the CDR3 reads TGTGCCAGCAGTTACGGTTGGACTAGCGGGACGGCCGGGGAGCTGTTTTTT.

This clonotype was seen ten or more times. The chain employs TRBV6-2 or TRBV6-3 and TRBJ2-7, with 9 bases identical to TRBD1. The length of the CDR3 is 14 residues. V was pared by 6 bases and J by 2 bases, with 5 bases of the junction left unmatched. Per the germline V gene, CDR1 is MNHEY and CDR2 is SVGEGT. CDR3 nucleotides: TGTGCCAGCAGGGGGACAGGGCTAGCCTACGAGCAGTACTTC. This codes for CASRGTGLAYEQYF.

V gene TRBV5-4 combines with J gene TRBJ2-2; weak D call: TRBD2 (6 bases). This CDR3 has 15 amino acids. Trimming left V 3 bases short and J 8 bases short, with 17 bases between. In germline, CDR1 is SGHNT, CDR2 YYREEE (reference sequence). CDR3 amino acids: CASSSSGLRRGELFF. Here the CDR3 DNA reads TGTGCCAGCAGCTCATCGGGACTCAGGAGGGGGGAGCTGTTTTTT.

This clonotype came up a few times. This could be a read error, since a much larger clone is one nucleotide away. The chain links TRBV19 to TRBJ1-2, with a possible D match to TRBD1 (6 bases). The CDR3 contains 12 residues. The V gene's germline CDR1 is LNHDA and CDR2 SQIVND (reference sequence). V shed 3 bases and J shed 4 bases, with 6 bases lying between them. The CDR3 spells CASSMDSYGYTF. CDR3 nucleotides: TGTGCCAGTAGTATGGACAGCTATGGCTACACCTTC. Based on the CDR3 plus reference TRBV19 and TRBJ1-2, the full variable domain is DGGITQSPKYLFRKEGQNVTLSCEQNLNHDAMYWYRQDPGQGLRLIYYSQIVNDFQKGDIAEGYSVSREKKESFPLTVTSAQKNPTAFYLCASSMDSYGYTFGSGTRLTVV.